This passage covers 26 T cell receptor beta chains from one sample sequenced in a study of blood T cell repertoires in COVID-19. The method was immunoSEQ multiplex PCR; TCRdb's version includes in-frame clones alone and lacks a portion of them. The sample has some 58,000 clones, more than 80% seen once. The sequenced sample consisted of peripheral blood. The origin of the receptors is a man aged 55-75 years with COVID-19, enrolled during active disease.

The chain couples TRBV7-2 to TRBJ2-7; a weak D match, TRBD2 (5 bases). The CDR3 has 14 amino acids. From germline, CDR1 is SGHTA and CDR2 FQGNSA. V lost 1 base and J 6 bases, leaving 13 bases between the germline ends. The CDR3 coding sequence is TGTGCCAGCAGCTTAGTTCGAGGGTTCGCCGAGCAGTACTTC. It codes for CASSLVRGFAEQYF.

V is TRBV5-8 and J is TRBJ1-4, with 11 bases that match TRBD1. In germline, CDR1 is SGHTS, CDR2 YDEGEE. The CDR3 sequence is 15 residues long. Trimming took 4 bases from V and 6 from J; bases not matched to a gene: 5. This CDR3 reads CASSPRTGGYEKLFF. In nucleotides, the CDR3 is TGTGCCAGCAGCCCCAGGACAGGGGGCTATGAAAAACTGTTTTTT.

The chain couples TRBV11-3 to TRBJ2-3; 7 bases match TRBD2. This CDR3 spans 15 amino acids. The junction had 11 bases not matched to a gene; V was cut back by 8 bases and J by 3 bases. CDR1 is SGHNT and CDR2 is YENEEA in the germline V gene. In DNA form, the CDR3 reads TGTGCCAGCTGTCGGCGGGAGAGGTTGACAGATACGCAGTATTTT. Translation gives CASCRRERLTDTQYF.

The count of this clone is one. V usage is TRBV11-3 and J usage is TRBJ2-3; weak D call: TRBD1 (6 bases). This CDR3 is built from 14 residues. Trimming pared 3 bases from V and 4 bases from J, leaving 11 bases between. Germline CDR1 SGHNT, CDR2 YENEEA. This chain's CDR3 is CASSFRGGPDTQYF. The CDR3, as DNA: TGTGCCAGCAGCTTTAGAGGGGGTCCAGATACGCAGTATTTT.

The chain carries TRBV6-5 and TRBJ1-2, with D unresolved. This CDR3 contains 14 residues. CDR1 MNHEY and CDR2 SVGAGI come from the germline V gene. V lost 2 bases, J lost 8 bases, and 15 bases lay in between. CDR3 DNA sequence: TGTGCCAGCAGTTACGATGGGCGGGCGGAGGGCTACACCTTC. It encodes CASSYDGRAEGYTF.

The chain joins TRBV15 to TRBJ2-5, with TRBD1 as a possible D gene (5 bases). This CDR3 has 15 residues. V was pared by 0 bases and J by 5 bases, with 13 bases between. From germline, CDR1 is LNHNV and CDR2 YYDKDF (reference sequence). The CDR3 protein is CATSRDIGAAETQYF. For the CDR3, the DNA is TGTGCCACCAGCAGAGATATAGGGGCGGCGGAGACCCAGTACTTC.

This clone is labeled as medium-sized (0.01 to 0.1%). The CDR3 DNA sequence: TGTGCCAGCAGCCAACAGGGCCACCAAGAGACCCAGTACTTC. Its translation is CASSQQGHQETQYF. The chain joins TRBV3-1 (or the pseudogene TRBV3-2) to TRBJ2-5; TRBD1 is a possible D gene (5 bases). Between the trimmed V and J ends, which lost 2 bases and 0 bases, there was a span of 7 bases. The CDR3 extends over 14 amino acids. CDR1 and CDR2 (germline): LGHDT, YNNKEL (reference sequence).

The genes are TRBV5-1 and TRBJ1-1; D is uncertain. Trimming pared 4 bases from V and 1 base from J, leaving 11 bases between. Germline V gives CDR1 SGHRS, CDR2 YFSETQ. The CDR3 contains 14 residues. In nucleotides, the CDR3 is TGCGCCAGCAGCGCCGGGGTTTCGAACACTGAAGCTTTCTTT. It codes for CASSAGVSNTEAFF. The full variable domain, its missing parts supplied by reference TRBV5-1 and TRBJ1-1, is KAGVTQTPRYLIKTRGQQVTLSCSPISGHRSVSWYQQTPGQGLQFLFEYFSETQRNKGNFPGRFSGRQFSNSRSEMNVSTLELGDSALYLCASSAGVSNTEAFFGQGTRLTVV.

The genes are TRBV5-6 and TRBJ2-3, with TRBD2 matching over 9 bases. Trimming removed 0 bases from V and 2 bases from J; junction bases left unmatched: 13. In germline, CDR1 is SGHDT, CDR2 YYEEEE. The CDR3 runs to 19 residues. The CDR3 DNA reads as TGTGCCAGCAGCTTGGCCGAGCGGGGGGCCCTTACGTTCACAGATACGCAGTATTTT. Amino acids: CASSLAERGALTFTDTQYF.

In its sample, this clone was seen once. This chain connects TRBV7-2 to TRBJ2-7; D call uncertain. The germline V gene encodes CDR1 SGHTA and CDR2 FQGNSA. V was trimmed by 1 base and J by 6 bases, leaving 10 bases between them. This CDR3 comprises 13 residues. The CDR3 DNA sequence: TGTGCCAGCAGCTTAGAGTTCAGTTCCGAGCAGTACTTC. This sequence encodes CASSLEFSSEQYF.

The rearrangement links TRBV23-1 to TRBJ1-2, with unresolved D. TRBV23-1 is an ORF, and what it does is uncertain. V shed 3 bases and J shed 0 bases, with 17 bases lying between them. The CDR3 loop spans 17 amino acids. The CDR3: CASSQVDRKPTNYGYTF. The CDR3 bases are TGCGCCAGCAGTCAGGTAGATCGCAAACCGACTAACTATGGCTACACCTTC.

This sequence joins TRBV29-1 and TRBJ1-2; TRBD1 matches at 8 bases. Germline CDR1 is SQVTM and CDR2 is ANQGSEA. The V gene end was trimmed by 5 bases and the J gene end by 8 bases; junction bases not matched to a gene: 16. The CDR3 covers 15 residues. The CDR3 loop reads CSVPGPGQGARGYTF. The DNA for the CDR3 is TGCAGCGTTCCAGGCCCGGGGCAGGGGGCTCGGGGCTACACCTTC.

V and J are TRBV5-1 and TRBJ1-5; 7 positions agree with TRBD1. CDR1 and CDR2 (germline): SGHRS, YFSETQ. This CDR3 contains 15 residues. The J segment lost 4 bases and the V segment lost 0 bases, leaving 4 bases of the junction unmatched. In DNA form, the CDR3 reads TGCGCCAGCAGCTTGGCCGCAGGGGGAAATCAGCCCCAGCATTTT. This sequence encodes CASSLAAGGNQPQHF. Together with reference TRBV5-1 and TRBJ1-5, the CDR3 gives the full variable domain: KAGVTQTPRYLIKTRGQQVTLSCSPISGHRSVSWYQQTPGQGLQFLFEYFSETQRNKGNFPGRFSGRQFSNSRSEMNVSTLELGDSALYLCASSLAAGGNQPQHFGDGTRLSIL.

The genes are TRBV12-3 or TRBV12-4 and TRBJ2-7; D is undetermined. The CDR3 totals 10 residues. V shed 3 bases and J shed 6 bases, with 3 bases lying between them. The CDR3, as DNA: TGTGCCAGCAGTTTCTTCGAGCAGTACTTC. Its translation is CASSFFEQYF.

The gene calls are TRBV6-5 and TRBJ2-2, with 9 bases fitting TRBD1. Germline CDR1 is MNHEY and CDR2 is SVGAGI. The CDR3 has 15 amino acids. The J segment lost 0 bases and the V segment lost 6 bases, leaving 2 bases of the junction unmatched. CDR3 DNA: TGTGCCAGCAGACGGACAGGGGCGAACACCGGGGAGCTGTTTTTT. Encoded protein: CASRRTGANTGELFF.

This clone was recorded a few times. The V call is TRBV4-1, the J call TRBJ2-7; 7 bases match TRBD2. The V gene's germline CDR1 is MGHRA and CDR2 YSYEKL. V lost 3 bases to trimming and J lost 7 bases; unmatched junction nucleotides: 12. This CDR3 is 15 amino acids long. The chain's CDR3 is CASSQRGRGDEEQYF. The CDR3 nucleotides read TGCGCCAGCAGCCAGCGGGGACGGGGGGATGAAGAGCAGTACTTC.

This sequence joins TRBV29-1 and TRBJ1-2, with D possibly matching TRBD1 (5 bases). CDR1 and CDR2 from the germline V gene are SQVTM and ANQGSEA. The germline V and J ends were trimmed by 1 base and 1 base, with 7 bases remaining between them. The CDR3 runs 13 residues. CDR3: CSVEVTDNYGYTF. CDR3 in DNA: TGCAGCGTTGAAGTGACAGATAACTATGGCTACACCTTC.

J is TRBJ2-1 and V is TRBV20-1; D may be TRBD1 (5 bases). Per germline, CDR1 DFQATT and CDR2 SNEGSKA (reference sequence). Trimming removed 3 bases from V and 3 bases from J, with 15 bases in between. The CDR3 loop spans 15 amino acids. The CDR3 sequence: CSASSLRGSYNEQFF. CDR3 nucleotides: TGCAGTGCTAGTTCGTTAAGGGGCAGCTACAATGAGCAGTTCTTC.

Worth noting for this clone: The junction departs from the called germline gene at one end, perhaps through a read error. The chain uses TRBV2 and TRBJ2-7; D not certain. In germline, CDR1 is SNHLY, CDR2 FYNNEI. This CDR3 comprises 10 residues. The CDR3 nucleotides are TGTGCCAGCAGTGAAGGGGCTTGGGACTTC. Encoded protein: CASSEGAWDF. The full variable domain, its missing parts supplied by reference TRBV2 and TRBJ2-7, is EPEVTQTPSHQVTQMGQEVILRCVPISNHLYFYWYRQILGQKVEFLVSFYNNEISEKSEIFDDQFSVERPDGSNFTLKIRSTKLEDSAMYFCASSEGAWDFGPGTRLTVT.

The CDR3 spells CASSSGGLRNEQFF. In nucleotides, the CDR3 is TGTGCCAGCAGTTCGGGAGGACTGAGGAATGAGCAGTTCTTC. The chain carries TRBV27 and TRBJ2-1; 7 nucleotides match TRBD2. Germline CDR1 is MNHEY and CDR2 is SMNVEV (reference sequence). Trimming removed 4 bases from V and 7 bases from J; junction bases left unmatched: 7. CDR3 length: 14 amino acids.

This chain uses TRBV30 with TRBJ1-2; 8 nucleotides align to TRBD1. Germline V gives CDR1 GTSNPN, CDR2 SVGIG (reference sequence). CDR3 length: 14 residues. V lost 1 base and J lost 5; bases outside the gene matches: 6. CDR3 sequence (DNA): TGTGCCTGGAGTGCTGCGACAGGGGATTATGGCTACACCTTC. Protein: CAWSAATGDYGYTF.

V usage is TRBV2 and J usage is TRBJ1-1, with D possibly being TRBD1 (6 bases). CDR1 and CDR2 (germline): SNHLY, FYNNEI. The V end lost 6 bases, the J end lost 4 bases, and 18 bases lay between the germline ends. The CDR3 contains 15 residues. CDR3 in DNA: TGTGCCAGCAGCCCAGGGGCACCAAGAGGCACTGAAGCTTTCTTT. Translating it yields CASSPGAPRGTEAFF.

The V gene is TRBV6-4, the J gene TRBJ2-6; 7 bases are a match to TRBD1. The CDR3 sequence is 20 residues long. Trimming took 3 bases from V and 3 from J; bases not matched to a gene: 17. The germline gives CDR1 MRHNA, CDR2 SNTAGT. CDR3 amino acids: CASSETPSGQNLGGANVLTF. The CDR3 region has the DNA TGTGCCAGCAGTGAAACGCCGTCGGGACAGAACTTGGGTGGGGCCAACGTCCTGACTTTC.

A few counts support this clone. CDR3 sequence: CASSPDKDFYGYTF. The DNA of the CDR3 is TGTGCCAGCTCACCGGACAAGGATTTCTATGGCTACACCTTC. This chain uses TRBV18 with TRBJ1-2; the D gene is possibly TRBD1 (5 bases). CDR1 KGHSH and CDR2 LQKENI come from the germline V gene. There are 14 residues in the CDR3. The V and J ends lost 3 bases and 4 bases respectively, with 12 bases between them.

The CDR3 is CASSPRGQVNTEAFF. CDR3 DNA sequence: TGTGCCAGTAGTCCCAGGGGGCAGGTGAACACTGAAGCTTTCTTT. The J gene is TRBJ1-1, the V gene TRBV19, with 8 bases identical to TRBD1. Germline CDR1 and CDR2: LNHDA and SQIVND (reference sequence). V dropped 5 bases and J dropped 0; count of bases not matched to a gene: 5. This CDR3 contains 15 residues.

This clone appeared a single time. V and J are TRBV7-6 and TRBJ2-5; TRBD2 might be the D (5 bases). The CDR3 loop spans 13 amino acids. Germline V gene data show CDR1 as SGHVS and CDR2 as FNYEAQ. Trimming pared 4 bases from V and 3 bases from J, leaving 9 bases between. The CDR3 nucleotides are TGTGCCAGCAGCTGGCGGACTGAAGAGACCCAGTACTTC. Translation gives CASSWRTEETQYF.